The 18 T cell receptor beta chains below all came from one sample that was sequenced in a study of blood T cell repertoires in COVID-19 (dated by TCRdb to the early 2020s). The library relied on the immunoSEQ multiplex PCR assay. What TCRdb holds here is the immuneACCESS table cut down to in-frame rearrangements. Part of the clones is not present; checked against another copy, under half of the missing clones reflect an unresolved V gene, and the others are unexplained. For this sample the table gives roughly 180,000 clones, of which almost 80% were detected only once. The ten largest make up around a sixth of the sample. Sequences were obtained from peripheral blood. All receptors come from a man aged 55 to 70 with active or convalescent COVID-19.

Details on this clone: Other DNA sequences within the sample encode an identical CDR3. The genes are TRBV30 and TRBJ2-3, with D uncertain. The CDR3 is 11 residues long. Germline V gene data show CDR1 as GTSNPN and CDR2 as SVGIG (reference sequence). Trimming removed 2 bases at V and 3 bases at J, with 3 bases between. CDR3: CAWSLTDTQYF. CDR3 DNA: TGTGCCTGGAGTCTTACAGATACGCAGTATTTT.

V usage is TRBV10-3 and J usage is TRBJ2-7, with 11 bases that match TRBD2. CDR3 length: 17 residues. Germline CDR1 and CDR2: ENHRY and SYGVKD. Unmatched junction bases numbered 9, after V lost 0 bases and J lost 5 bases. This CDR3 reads CAISESARLAGYHEQYF. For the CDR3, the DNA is TGTGCCATCAGTGAGTCGGCTCGACTAGCGGGGTATCACGAGCAGTACTTC.

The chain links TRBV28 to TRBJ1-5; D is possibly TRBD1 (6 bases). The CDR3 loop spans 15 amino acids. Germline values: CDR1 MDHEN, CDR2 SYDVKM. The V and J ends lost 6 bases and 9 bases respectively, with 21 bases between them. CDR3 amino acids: CASSPGKGGPGPQHF. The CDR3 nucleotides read TGTGCCAGCAGCCCGGGAAAGGGGGGGCCGGGGCCCCAGCATTTT.

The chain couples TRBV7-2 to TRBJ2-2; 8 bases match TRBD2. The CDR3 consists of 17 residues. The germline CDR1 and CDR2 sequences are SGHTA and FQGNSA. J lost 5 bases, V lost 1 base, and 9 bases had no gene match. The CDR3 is CASSLDPGGPYTGELFF. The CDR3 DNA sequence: TGTGCCAGCAGCTTAGATCCGGGAGGGCCCTATACCGGGGAGCTGTTTTTT.

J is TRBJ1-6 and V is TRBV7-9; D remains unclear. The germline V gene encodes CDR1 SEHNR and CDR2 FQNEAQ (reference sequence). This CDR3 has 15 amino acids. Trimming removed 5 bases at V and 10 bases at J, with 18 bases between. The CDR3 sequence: CASSAVTGSLSPLHF. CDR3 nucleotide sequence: TGTGCCAGCAGCGCAGTGACGGGAAGTTTGTCACCCCTCCACTTT. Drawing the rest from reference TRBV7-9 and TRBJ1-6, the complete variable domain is DTGVSQNPRHKITKRGQNVTFRCDPISEHNRLYWYRQTLGQGPEFLTYFQNEAQLEKSRLLSDRFSAERPKGSFSTLEIQRTEQGDSAMYLCASSAVTGSLSPLHFGNGTRLTVT.

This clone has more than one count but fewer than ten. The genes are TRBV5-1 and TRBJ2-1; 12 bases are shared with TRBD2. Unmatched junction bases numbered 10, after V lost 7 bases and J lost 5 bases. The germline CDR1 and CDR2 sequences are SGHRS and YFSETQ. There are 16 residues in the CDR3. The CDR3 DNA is TGCGCCAGCGTTCCCATGAGACTAGCGGGGGACAATGAGCAGTTCTTC. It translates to CASVPMRLAGDNEQFF.

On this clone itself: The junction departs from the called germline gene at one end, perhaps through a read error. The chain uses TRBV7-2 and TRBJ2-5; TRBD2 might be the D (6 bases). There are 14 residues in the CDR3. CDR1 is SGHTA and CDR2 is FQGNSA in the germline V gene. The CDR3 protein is CASNLAREMETQYF. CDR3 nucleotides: TGTGCCAGCAACTTAGCCCGGGAGATGGAGACCCAGTACTTC.

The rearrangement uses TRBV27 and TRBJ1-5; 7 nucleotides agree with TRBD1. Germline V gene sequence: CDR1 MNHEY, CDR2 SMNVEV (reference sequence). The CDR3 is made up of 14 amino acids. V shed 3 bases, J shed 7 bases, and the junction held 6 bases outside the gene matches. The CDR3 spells CASSFRQGSQPQHF. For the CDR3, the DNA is TGTGCCAGCAGTTTCCGACAGGGAAGCCAGCCCCAGCATTTT.

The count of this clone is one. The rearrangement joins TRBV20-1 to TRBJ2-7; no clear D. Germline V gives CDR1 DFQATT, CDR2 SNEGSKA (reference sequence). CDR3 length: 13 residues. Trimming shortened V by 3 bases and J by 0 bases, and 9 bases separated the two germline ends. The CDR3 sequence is CSASSGNSYEQYF. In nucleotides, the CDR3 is TGCAGTGCTAGTTCAGGAAACTCCTACGAGCAGTACTTC.

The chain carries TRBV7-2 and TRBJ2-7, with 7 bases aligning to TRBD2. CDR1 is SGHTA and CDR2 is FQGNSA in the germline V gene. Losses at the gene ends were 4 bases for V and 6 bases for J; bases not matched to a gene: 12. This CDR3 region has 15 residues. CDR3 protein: CASSSPSGVWGEQYF. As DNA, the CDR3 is TGTGCCAGCAGCTCACCTAGCGGAGTTTGGGGCGAGCAGTACTTC. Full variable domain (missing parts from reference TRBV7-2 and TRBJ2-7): GAGVSQSPSNKVTEKGKDVELRCDPISGHTALYWYRQSLGQGLEFLIYFQGNSAPDKSGLPSDRFSAERTGGSVSTLTIQRTQQEDSAVYLCASSSPSGVWGEQYFGPGTRLTVT.

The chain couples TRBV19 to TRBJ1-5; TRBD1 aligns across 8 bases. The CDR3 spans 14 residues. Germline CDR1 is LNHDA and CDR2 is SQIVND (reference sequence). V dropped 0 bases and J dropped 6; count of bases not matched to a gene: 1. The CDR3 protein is CASSIDRGRQPQHF. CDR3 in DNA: TGTGCCAGTAGTATAGACAGGGGGCGTCAGCCCCAGCATTTT.

The CDR3 loop is CASSPPTGIYGYTF. CDR3 in DNA: TGTGCCAGCAGTCCCCCGACAGGGATCTATGGCTACACCTTC. The chain couples TRBV28 to TRBJ1-2; 7 positions agree with TRBD1. The CDR3 has 14 amino acids. The V gene's germline CDR1 is MDHEN and CDR2 SYDVKM. The junction had 7 bases not matched to a gene; V was cut back by 5 bases and J by 4 bases.

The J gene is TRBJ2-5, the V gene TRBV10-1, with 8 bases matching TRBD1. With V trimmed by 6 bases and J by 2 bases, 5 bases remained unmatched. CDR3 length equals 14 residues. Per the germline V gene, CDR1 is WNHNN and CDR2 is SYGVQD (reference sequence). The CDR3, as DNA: TGCGCCAGCAGGTCAGACAGGGGTCAAGAGACCCAGTACTTC. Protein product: CASRSDRGQETQYF.

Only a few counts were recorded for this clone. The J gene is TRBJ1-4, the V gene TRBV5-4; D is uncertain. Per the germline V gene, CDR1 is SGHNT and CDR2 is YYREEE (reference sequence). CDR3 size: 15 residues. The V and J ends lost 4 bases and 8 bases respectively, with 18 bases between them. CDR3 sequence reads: CASSKYPESGEKLFF. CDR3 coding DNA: TGTGCCAGCAGCAAATACCCGGAATCGGGGGAAAAACTGTTTTTT.

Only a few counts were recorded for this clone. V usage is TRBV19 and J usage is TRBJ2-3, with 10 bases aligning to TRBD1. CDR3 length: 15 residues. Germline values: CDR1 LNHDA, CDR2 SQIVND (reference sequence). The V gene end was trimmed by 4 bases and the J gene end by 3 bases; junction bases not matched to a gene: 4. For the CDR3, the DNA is TGTGCCAGTAGTACGAGACAGGGGGCAACAGATACGCAGTATTTT. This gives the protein CASSTRQGATDTQYF.

CDR3 in DNA: TGTGCCAGTAGCCAAAGGGGCCTCGGCGGTTCCAATGAGCAGTTCTTC. This gives the protein CASSQRGLGGSNEQFF. The rearrangement uses TRBV19 and TRBJ2-1; D perhaps matches TRBD1 (5 bases). Trimming stripped 6 bases from V and 6 bases from J, with 21 bases between. The CDR3 spans 16 residues. The germline V gene has CDR1 LNHDA and CDR2 SQIVND (reference sequence).

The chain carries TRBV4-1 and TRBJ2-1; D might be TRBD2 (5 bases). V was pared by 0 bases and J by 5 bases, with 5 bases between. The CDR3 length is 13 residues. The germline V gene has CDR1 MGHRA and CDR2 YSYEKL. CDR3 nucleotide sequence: TGCGCCAGCAGCCAAGACGGGAACAATGAGCAGTTCTTC. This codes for CASSQDGNNEQFF.

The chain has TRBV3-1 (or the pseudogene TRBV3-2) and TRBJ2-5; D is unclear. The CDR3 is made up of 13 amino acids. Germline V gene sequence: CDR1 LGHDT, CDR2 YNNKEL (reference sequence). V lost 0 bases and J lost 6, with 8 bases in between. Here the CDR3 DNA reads TGTGCCAGCAGCCAAGATCCCGCGAAGACCCAGTACTTC. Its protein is CASSQDPAKTQYF.